This T cell receptor (beta chain) originates from a study of blood T cell repertoires in COVID-19 (TCRdb year 2020). In the study overall: Samples from collaborators originated in the United States, Italy and Spain and spanned both the acute and convalescent phases of COVID-19. The samples were drawn from the first 160 participants of the ongoing ImmuneRACE study and from roughly 1,300 subjects provided by 6 global collaborators. The prospective study material was composed of cDNA or gDNA derived from T cells, B-cell-depleted T cells, or PBMCs. Sample metadata almost always included a de-identified subject ID, COVID-19 status, age in years and sex. The repertoires were released in a freely available public database intended as a resource for research on the immune response to SARS-CoV-2. The dataset comprised deeply sampled blood TCRbeta repertoires from subjects exposed to, actively infected with, or recovered from COVID-19. Where HLA class I and class II types were available, the types were taken from metadata supplied by the sample provider, not from assay-based typing. Study-wide findings and limitations: How much clinical and demographic metadata was included differed by source and by participant, and the metadata was provided uncurated.

TCRbeta CDR3 regions were amplified from genomic DNA by means of the immunoSEQ Assay, a bias-controlled multiplex PCR. In the source study's methods: Within the assay, amplification of reference gene primers was used to estimate how many nucleated cells each sample contained. To quantify the absolute abundance of each unique TCRbeta CDR3 rearrangement, sequence reads were collapsed and filtered. Productive Simpson clonality was computed per sample as the square root of Simpson's diversity index over productive rearrangements. As stored in TCRdb, this immuneACCESS dataset retains in-frame rearrangements with V and J assigned. A fraction of the clones does not appear; measured against another copy, unresolved V genes explain less than half of the discrepancy, and the remainder lacks a known reason. The V and J calls and the clone size are those of that table, but D and trimming were determined from the DNA. The sample records about 60,000 clones, approximately 79% of which are singletons. The ten largest clones capture just over 6.5% of the sample.

Whole blood was collected in K2EDTA tubes by collaborating institutions according to the institutions' own protocols. For TCRbeta analysis, collaborators shipped samples in one of three forms: frozen whole blood, isolated PBMCs, or DNA extracted from either of those sample types. As concerns this clone: There is no known antigen for this receptor. No base-level quality is on record; no much larger clone is a single base apart.

Reading the germline V gene (reference sequence) gives CDR1 LNHDA and CDR2 SQIVND. V lost 5 bases and J lost 6 bases; the stretch between them is 17 bases long. The CDR3 spans 14 residues, from the cysteine through the phenylalanine. The kept DNA is CDR3 alone, 42 bases in frame from the first base. The TCR sequence derives from a man in his sixties with acute or convalescent COVID-19. This chain joins TRBV19 to TRBJ2-7; TRBD1 is a weak D gene call, 7 bases matching. The sample comprised peripheral blood. The CDR3: CASSGPGGGLEQYF. Read as DNA, the sequence is TGTGCCAGTAGTGGGCCTGGAGGGGGCCTCGAGCAGTACTTC.